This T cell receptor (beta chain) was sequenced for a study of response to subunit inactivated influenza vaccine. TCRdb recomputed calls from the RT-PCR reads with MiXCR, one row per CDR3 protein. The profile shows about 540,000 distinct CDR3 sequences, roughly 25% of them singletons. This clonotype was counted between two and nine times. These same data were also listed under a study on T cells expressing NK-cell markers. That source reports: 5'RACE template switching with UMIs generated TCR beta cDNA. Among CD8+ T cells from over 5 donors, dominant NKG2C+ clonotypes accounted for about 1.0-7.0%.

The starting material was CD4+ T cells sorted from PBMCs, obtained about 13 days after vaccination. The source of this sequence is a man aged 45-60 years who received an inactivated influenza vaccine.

As DNA, the CDR3 is TGCGCCAGCAGCCAAGCTCCCGGACGGCAGAACACTGAAGCTTTCTTT. Protein product: CASSQAPGRQNTEAFF. This chain uses TRBV4-3 with TRBJ1-1; no definite D call. Germline V gene lookup returns CDR1 LGHNA and CDR2 YSLEER. The CDR3 is made up of 16 amino acids. Trimming removed 1 base at V and 1 base at J, with 13 bases between.